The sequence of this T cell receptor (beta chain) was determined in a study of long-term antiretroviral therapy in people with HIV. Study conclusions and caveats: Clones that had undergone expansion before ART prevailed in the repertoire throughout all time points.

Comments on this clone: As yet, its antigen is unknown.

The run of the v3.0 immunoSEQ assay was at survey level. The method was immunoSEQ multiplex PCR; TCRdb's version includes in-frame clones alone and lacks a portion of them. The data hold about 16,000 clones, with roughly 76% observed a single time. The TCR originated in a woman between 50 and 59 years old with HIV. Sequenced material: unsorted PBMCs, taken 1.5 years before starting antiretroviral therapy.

This chain's CDR3 is CASSLAGPGTDTQYF. As DNA, the CDR3 is TGTGCCAGCAGCTTAGCTGGGCCAGGGACTGATACGCAGTATTTT. This chain joins TRBV7-7 and TRBJ2-3, with D tentatively TRBD2 (6 bases). The CDR3 loop spans 15 amino acids. Trimming took off 0 bases at V and 6 bases at J, with 13 bases between the two ends. Germline CDR1 is SSHAT and CDR2 is FNYEAQ (reference sequence).